Reported below is one T cell receptor beta chain. Antigen unknown. These data originate in a study of a mutant IDH1 vaccine in newly diagnosed glioma. Time point reported: week 35, safety follow-up. Doses of 300 ug of mutant IDH1 20-mer peptide were given with topical imiquimod. Assay used: immunoSEQ multiplex PCR; TCRdb lists only in-frame clones, some missing. The data contain some 60,000 clones, approximately 80% of them singletons. V lost 4 bases to trimming and J lost 9 bases; unmatched junction nucleotides: 14. CDR1 and CDR2 from the germline V gene are SGHTA and FQGNSA. The length of the CDR3 is 15 residues.

This sequence was found in a man aged 40-55 years with glioma. The input for sequencing was PBMCs, taken from a glioma patient whose treatment included an IDH1 peptide vaccine. This chain links TRBV7-2 with TRBJ2-7; 8 nucleotides agree with TRBD1. CDR3 loop: CASSSPRDRQVGQYF. The CDR3 DNA is TGTGCCAGCAGCTCCCCCCGGGACAGGCAGGTGGGGCAGTACTTC.